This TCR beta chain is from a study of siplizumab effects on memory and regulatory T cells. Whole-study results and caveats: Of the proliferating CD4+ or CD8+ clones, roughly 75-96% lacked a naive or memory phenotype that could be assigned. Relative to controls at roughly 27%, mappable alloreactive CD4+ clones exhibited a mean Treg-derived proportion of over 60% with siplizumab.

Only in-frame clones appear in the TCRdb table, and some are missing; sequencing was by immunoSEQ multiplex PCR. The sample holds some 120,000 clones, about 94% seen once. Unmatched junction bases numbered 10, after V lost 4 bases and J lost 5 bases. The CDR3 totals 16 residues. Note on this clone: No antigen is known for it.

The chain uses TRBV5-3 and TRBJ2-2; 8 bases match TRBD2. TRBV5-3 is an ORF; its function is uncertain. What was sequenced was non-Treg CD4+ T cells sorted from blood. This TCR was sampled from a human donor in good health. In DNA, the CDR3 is TGTGCCAGAAGCCCAACACTAGCGGCGGGGACCGGGGAGCTGTTTTTT. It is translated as CARSPTLAAGTGELFF.